Listed below are T cell receptor beta chains from one sample, sequenced in a study of blood T cells in healthy people across ages. TCRdb used MiXCR to reprocess the 5' RACE reads, holding one entry per CDR3 protein. The sample gives hundreds of thousands of distinct CDR3 sequences, 58% of which show up once; roughly 34% is in the top ten. The sequenced sample consisted of blood. Receptor source: a man in his sixties in good health. CDR3s include the opening cysteine and the closing phenylalanine or tryptophan. Fields, in order: D gene, J gene, clone size, V gene, CDR3 protein, CDR3 DNA. D genes are given only for firm matches. Size tells how often a clone was seen (once, few, many) or the class of an expanded clone, and some rows leave it out.

>-|TRBJ1-1|once|TRBV25-1
CASSDTRGGTEAFF
TGTGCCAGCAGTGATACACGTGGTGGCACTGAAGCTTTCTTT
>TRBD2|TRBJ2-7|-|TRBV18
CASSPGGFGYEQYF
TGTGCCAGCTCACCCGGGGGGTTCGGCTACGAGCAGTACTTC
>-|TRBJ2-7|few|TRBV7-2
CASSPGPGLLSYEQYF
TGTGCCAGCAGCCCGGGGCCGGGACTCCTTTCCTACGAGCAGTACTTC
>TRBD2|TRBJ2-5|-|TRBV7-2
CASSTRLAGGRETQYF
TGTGCCAGCAGCACCCGACTAGCGGGGGGCCGAGAGACCCAGTACTTC
>-|TRBJ1-1|once|TRBV3-1
CASSPLRQAGEAFF
TGTGCCAGCAGCCCTCTCCGACAGGCGGGGGAAGCTTTCTTT
>-|TRBJ2-1|-|TRBV3-1
CASSQGGGSGDTQFF
TGTGCCAGCAGCCAAGGGGGGGGCTCGGGGGATACGCAGTTCTTC
>TRBD2|TRBJ2-5|few|TRBV27
CASSWGGLETQYF
TGTGCCAGCAGTTGGGGGGGGTTGGAGACCCAGTACTTC
>-|TRBJ1-1|-|TRBV3-1
CASSQGITEAFF
TGTGCCAGCAGCCAAGGGATCACCGAAGCTTTCTTT
>-|TRBJ1-4|-|TRBV5-1
CASSRNVADEKLFF
TGCGCCAGCAGCAGGAACGTGGCTGATGAAAAACTGTTTTTT
>TRBD2|TRBJ2-1|-|TRBV7-9
CASSQLAGNNEQFF
TGTGCCAGCAGCCAATTAGCGGGGAACAATGAGCAGTTCTTC
>-|TRBJ2-5|few|TRBV20-1
CSARDSSRGVEYF
TGCAGTGCTAGAGATAGTAGTAGAGGAGTGGAGTACTTC
>TRBD1|TRBJ1-5|-|TRBV6-1
CASTQQGDSNQPQHF
TGTGCCAGCACGCAACAGGGGGATAGCAATCAGCCCCAGCATTTT
>-|TRBJ2-2|-|TRBV11-2
CASSTHRDPGTGELFF
TGTGCCAGCAGCACCCACCGGGACCCTGGGACCGGGGAGCTGTTTTTT
>TRBD2|TRBJ2-1|-|TRBV10-3
CAISDPGTSGGPSSYNEQFF
TGTGCCATCAGTGACCCCGGGACTAGCGGGGGGCCGAGCTCCTACAATGAGCAGTTCTTC
>TRBD2|TRBJ2-1|-|TRBV12-3/TRBV12-4
CASSLRAGDQSYNEQFF
TGTGCCAGCAGTTTACGCGCGGGGGACCAATCCTACAATGAGCAGTTCTTC
>TRBD1|TRBJ2-1|many|TRBV7-2
CASSPGQEPNEQFF
TGTGCCAGCAGCCCGGGACAGGAACCCAATGAGCAGTTCTTC
>-|TRBJ2-4|-|TRBV12-3/TRBV12-4
CASRPVPKPKNIQYF
TGTGCCAGCAGACCAGTGCCCAAGCCCAAAAACATTCAGTACTTC
>-|TRBJ1-1|-|TRBV5-1
CASSWLERNTEAFF
TGCGCCAGCAGCTGGTTGGAGAGAAACACTGAAGCTTTCTTT
>-|TRBJ2-3|-|TRBV12-3/TRBV12-4
CASSLGGSRGTQYF
TGTGCCAGCAGTTTAGGGGGGTCCCGGGGTACGCAGTATTTT
>TRBD1|TRBJ2-3|-|TRBV5-6
CASSTGTGARDTQYF
TGTGCCAGCAGCACCGGGACAGGGGCCCGGGATACGCAGTATTTT
>TRBD1|TRBJ2-3|once|TRBV6-5
CASSWTGEARRQYF
TGTGCCAGCAGTTGGACAGGAGAGGCTAGGAGGCAGTATTTT
>-|TRBJ2-6|-|TRBV10-3
CAIKGAGANVLTF
TGTGCCATCAAGGGGGCTGGGGCCAACGTCCTGACTTTC
>TRBD2|TRBJ2-1|-|TRBV18
CASSRLAGGDPSYNEQFF
TGTGCCAGCTCACGACTAGCGGGGGGCGACCCCTCCTACAATGAGCAGTTCTTC
>TRBD2|TRBJ2-5|-|TRBV10-3
CAISERASGGRETQYF
TGTGCCATCAGTGAGAGGGCTAGCGGGGGGAGAGAGACCCAGTACTTC
>-|TRBJ2-4|-|TRBV2
CAVKPGSFAIQYF
TGTGCCGTAAAGCCGGGGTCCTTTGCCATTCAGTACTTC
>TRBD1|TRBJ2-5|-|TRBV20-1
CSASPLTGDETQYF
TGCAGTGCTAGCCCCCTAACAGGGGATGAGACCCAGTACTTC
>TRBD2|TRBJ2-1|-|TRBV7-2
CASSPSGGASSEQFF
TGTGCCAGCAGTCCCAGCGGGGGGGCTTCGTCTGAGCAGTTCTTC
>-|TRBJ2-1|few|TRBV10-3
CAILGRGPGNEQFF
TGTGCCATCCTGGGGCGGGGGCCAGGAAATGAGCAGTTCTTC
>-|TRBJ2-1|-|TRBV20-1
CSATLTNEQFF
TGCAGTGCAACCCTTACCAATGAGCAGTTCTTC
>-|TRBJ2-3|-|TRBV12-3/TRBV12-4
CASSQGGGSSTDTQYF
TGTGCCAGCAGTCAGGGGGGAGGTTCTAGCACAGATACGCAGTATTTT
>-|TRBJ1-1|few|TRBV6-5
CASSYSTGWHAFF
TGTGCCAGCAGTTACTCGACCGGATGGCACGCTTTCTTT
>-|TRBJ1-2|-|TRBV14
CASSQDVGRTAVYTF
TGTGCCAGCAGCCAAGATGTCGGCCGTACGGCGGTCTACACCTTC
>TRBD2|TRBJ2-1|-|TRBV5-1
CASSLFSGGGSYNEQFF
TGCGCCAGCAGCTTGTTTAGCGGGGGAGGTTCCTACAATGAGCAGTTCTTC
>TRBD1|TRBJ2-3|-|TRBV29-1
CSGGQGNTDTQYF
TGCAGCGGGGGACAGGGCAACACAGATACGCAGTATTTT
>-|TRBJ1-2|-|TRBV28
CASSPGTLFNYGYTF
TGTGCCAGCAGTCCTGGGACTCTATTTAACTATGGCTACACCTTC
>TRBD2|TRBJ2-3|once|TRBV6-5
CASSYSSGGSTDTQYF
TGTGCCAGCAGTTACTCTAGCGGGGGGAGCACAGATACGCAGTATTTT
>-|TRBJ2-5|few|TRBV4-1
CASSHPGGETQYF
TGCGCCAGCAGCCACCCAGGGGGGGAGACCCAGTACTTC
>-|TRBJ2-2|-|TRBV4-1
CASSQALRNTGELFF
TGCGCCAGCAGCCAAGCCCTGAGAAACACCGGGGAGCTGTTTTTT
>-|TRBJ2-7|many|TRBV29-1
CSVLGRAEGSYEQYF
TGCAGCGTTTTGGGTCGGGCTGAGGGCTCCTACGAGCAGTACTTC
>-|TRBJ2-7|-|TRBV29-1
CSVSPGGEVNEQYF
TGCAGCGTTTCTCCAGGGGGGGAAGTCAATGAGCAGTACTTC
>TRBD1|TRBJ2-1|-|TRBV20-1
CSARGPGGRADYNEQFF
TGCAGTGCTAGAGGGCCAGGGGGCAGGGCCGACTACAATGAGCAGTTCTTC
>TRBD1|TRBJ1-6|-|TRBV25-1
CARVSPRTGPVRSYNSPLHF
TGTGCCAGGGTTTCACCCAGGACAGGGCCCGTCAGGTCCTATAATTCACCCCTCCACTTT
>TRBD1|TRBJ2-5|few|TRBV5-5
CASSLPGTEETQYF
TGTGCCAGCAGCTTGCCCGGGACAGAAGAGACCCAGTACTTC
>TRBD2|TRBJ2-3|few|TRBV11-2
CASSFERGGPPVRDTQYF
TGTGCCAGCAGCTTTGAGCGGGGGGGGCCCCCTGTACGAGATACGCAGTATTTT
>TRBD1|TRBJ2-7|few|TRBV20-1
CSARDDGRQGAWYEQYF
TGCAGTGCTAGAGATGACGGTCGGCAGGGGGCTTGGTACGAGCAGTACTTC
>TRBD1|TRBJ2-5|few|TRBV4-1
CASSQVDRGRETQYF
TGCGCCAGCAGCCAAGTCGACAGGGGGCGGGAGACCCAGTACTTC
>-|TRBJ2-5|-|TRBV7-6
CASSLSQPGGETQYF
TGTGCCAGCAGCCTCTCCCAGCCAGGGGGGGAGACCCAGTACTTC
>TRBD1|TRBJ2-1|-|TRBV5-1
CASSLEGQGWTNEQFF
TGCGCCAGCAGCTTGGAGGGACAGGGGTGGACTAATGAGCAGTTCTTC
>TRBD2|TRBJ2-5|few|TRBV20-1
CSASPSSGGSGETQYF
TGCAGTGCTAGCCCATCTAGCGGGGGGTCGGGAGAGACCCAGTACTTC
>-|TRBJ2-5|-|TRBV6-5
CASSPLAGTQYF
TGTGCCAGCAGCCCTCTTGCCGGGACCCAGTACTTC
>TRBD2|TRBJ2-5|-|TRBV20-1
CSARAGLAVETQYF
TGCAGTGCTAGGGCGGGACTAGCTGTGGAGACCCAGTACTTC
>-|TRBJ2-1|few|TRBV20-1
CSARDFVQQFF
TGCAGTGCTAGAGACTTCGTGCAGCAGTTCTTC
>-|TRBJ2-5|few|TRBV20-1
CSAPAVSGWAQYF
TGCAGTGCCCCAGCGGTCAGCGGGTGGGCCCAGTACTTC
>TRBD1|TRBJ2-2|-|TRBV12-5
CASRQGRANTGELFF
TGTGCTAGCCGACAGGGACGGGCGAACACCGGGGAGCTGTTTTTT